This passage covers 31 T cell receptor beta chains from one sample sequenced in a study of blood T cell repertoires in COVID-19. Repertoires were generated with immunoSEQ multiplex PCR, while TCRdb's copy carries only in-frame clones and drops some. The sample contains approximately 110,000 clones, roughly 88% of which appear only once. Source material: peripheral blood. Source of these receptors: a woman of 80 years or more with active or convalescent COVID-19.

This rearrangement joins TRBV2 to TRBJ2-1; TRBD2 agrees at 10 bases. The CDR3 has 16 amino acids. The germline V gene encodes CDR1 SNHLY and CDR2 FYNNEI. Trimming cost V 5 bases and J 0 bases; bases outside gene matches: 4. The CDR3 protein is CASSMLAGGSYNEQFF. The CDR3 nucleotides are TGTGCCAGCAGTATGTTAGCGGGAGGCTCCTACAATGAGCAGTTCTTC.

The V and J genes are TRBV24-1 and TRBJ2-1, with TRBD1 as a possible D gene (7 bases). The CDR3 length is 14 residues. CDR1 is KGHDR, CDR2 SFDVKD, per germline. The V gene lost 3 bases and the J gene lost 11 bases, with 16 bases spanning the gap. The CDR3 loop is CATSDDYRGGQQFF. DNA for the CDR3: TGTGCCACCAGTGATGACTACAGGGGAGGTCAGCAGTTCTTC.

With respect to this clone: Sequence at one end of the junction differs from germline and may be a read error. V gene TRBV20-1 combines with J gene TRBJ2-4; 10 bases are a match to TRBD1. This CDR3 has 11 residues. Germline V gene data show CDR1 as DFQATT and CDR2 as SNEGSKA (reference sequence). CDR3 nucleotides: TGCAGTGCCGGACAGGGGGGTTATCAACACTTC. Translation: CSAGQGGYQHF.

The CDR3: CASSAGLNSPLHF. CDR3 bases: TGCGCCAGCAGCGCAGGGCTCAATTCACCCCTCCACTTT. The rearrangement uses TRBV5-1 and TRBJ1-6; TRBD1 is a possible D gene (5 bases). CDR1 is SGHRS, CDR2 YFSETQ, per germline. The CDR3 loop spans 13 amino acids. V lost 4 bases to trimming and J lost 7 bases, with 9 bases between them.

V usage is TRBV7-6 and J usage is TRBJ2-2; 7 positions agree with TRBD1. With V trimmed by 0 bases and J by 0 bases, 7 bases remained unmatched. The CDR3 runs 18 residues. Germline loops: CDR1 SGHVS, CDR2 FNYEAQ. CDR3 nucleotides: TGTGCCAGCAGCTTAGCCCCCTTTACAGGGGCGAACACCGGGGAGCTGTTTTTT. Residues: CASSLAPFTGANTGELFF.

V gene TRBV4-1 combines with J gene TRBJ1-5; D call uncertain. This CDR3 contains 13 residues. V lost 0 bases and J 11 bases, leaving 11 bases between the germline ends. Per germline, CDR1 MGHRA and CDR2 YSYEKL. The CDR3: CASSQDQDSSQHF. DNA for the CDR3: TGCGCCAGCAGCCAAGATCAGGATTCTTCCCAGCATTTT.

The chain has TRBV5-6 and TRBJ2-7; 9 bases line up with TRBD2. CDR1 and CDR2 (germline): SGHDT, YYEEEE. Germline trimming cut 4 bases from V and 4 bases from J; bases unmatched to any gene: 9. The CDR3 extends over 15 amino acids. Written as DNA, the CDR3 is TGTGCCAGCAGCCCCGGACTAGCGCGAATTTACGAGCAGTACTTC. It is translated as CASSPGLARIYEQYF.

This chain connects TRBV5-1 to TRBJ1-3; 8 bases fit TRBD1. The CDR3 runs to 15 residues. With V trimmed by 4 bases and J by 0 bases, 3 bases remained unmatched. The germline V gene encodes CDR1 SGHRS and CDR2 YFSETQ. The CDR3 DNA follows: TGCGCCAGCAGCCCTACAGGGGGCTCTGGAAACACCATATATTTT. Protein product: CASSPTGGSGNTIYF.

The table lists this clone with a few counts. This chain links TRBV9 with TRBJ1-4; 9 bases map to TRBD1. V shed 2 bases and J 6 bases; nucleotides not matched to a gene: 5. Germline CDR1 is SGDLS and CDR2 is YYNGEE. The CDR3 loop spans 15 amino acids. CDR3 DNA sequence: TGTGCCAGCAGCGTCGGGACAGGGAATTATGAAAAACTGTTTTTT. Translation: CASSVGTGNYEKLFF.

The V gene is TRBV19, the J gene TRBJ2-6; weak D call: TRBD1 (6 bases). V gave up 9 bases and J gave up 0 bases, with 15 bases separating them. Germline V lookup: CDR1 LNHDA, CDR2 SQIVND (reference sequence). The CDR3 has 16 residues. The CDR3 DNA follows: TGTGCCAGCAAGACAGGCCATAGCTCTGGGGCCAACGTCCTGACTTTC. It codes for CASKTGHSSGANVLTF.

J is TRBJ2-7 and V is TRBV6-1; 7 bases match TRBD1. Germline-derived CDR1 and CDR2 are MNHNS and SASEGT. After removal of 0 bases from V and 2 bases from J, the junction contained 4 bases not matched to a gene. This CDR3 is 15 amino acids long. Here the CDR3 DNA reads TGTGCCAGCAGTGAAGCCGGACAGGCCGCCTACGAGCAGTACTTC. The encoded protein is CASSEAGQAAYEQYF.

This clone was detected only once. The genes are TRBV7-9 and TRBJ2-3; D unresolved. The germline V gene encodes CDR1 SEHNR and CDR2 FQNEAQ (reference sequence). This CDR3 has 11 residues. Trimming pared 5 bases from V and 10 bases from J, leaving 10 bases between. The DNA for the CDR3 is TGTGCCAGCAGCCGAGATATGGCGCAGTATTTT. This sequence encodes CASSRDMAQYF.

The rearrangement joins TRBV3-1 (or the pseudogene TRBV3-2) to TRBJ2-1, with TRBD2 identical over 10 bases. V shed 4 bases, J shed 5 bases, and the junction held 8 bases outside the gene matches. From germline, CDR1 is LGHDT and CDR2 YNNKEL (reference sequence). CDR3 length: 16 amino acids. CDR3 sequence: CASSRTSGSPDNEQFF. The CDR3, as DNA: TGTGCCAGCAGCCGGACTAGCGGTTCTCCCGACAATGAGCAGTTCTTC.

The gene calls are TRBV5-1 and TRBJ2-5; D is possibly TRBD2 (6 bases). This CDR3 has 17 residues. Trimming removed 0 bases from V and 5 bases from J, with 20 bases in between. Germline CDR1 SGHRS, CDR2 YFSETQ. This chain's CDR3 is CASSLAGGPKFGETQYF. CDR3 sequence (DNA): TGCGCCAGCAGCTTGGCCGGGGGACCCAAATTCGGGGAGACCCAGTACTTC.

The chain is built from TRBV19 and TRBJ2-1, with 11 bases fitting TRBD2. Per the germline V gene, CDR1 is LNHDA and CDR2 is SQIVND (reference sequence). V lost 4 bases, J lost 9 bases, and 14 bases stayed unmatched. This CDR3 region has 17 residues. The CDR3 protein is CASSNPGYSGRVGEQFF. CDR3 sequence (DNA): TGTGCCAGTAGTAACCCAGGGTATAGCGGGAGGGTTGGTGAGCAGTTCTTC. The full variable domain, completed using reference TRBV19 and TRBJ2-1, is DGGITQSPKYLFRKEGQNVTLSCEQNLNHDAMYWYRQDPGQGLRLIYYSQIVNDFQKGDIAEGYSVSREKKESFPLTVTSAQKNPTAFYLCASSNPGYSGRVGEQFFGPGTRLTVL.

In its sample, this clone was seen once. This chain links TRBV5-1 with TRBJ1-4; no reliable D call. The CDR3 runs to 16 residues. The V and J ends lost 4 bases and 1 base respectively, with 14 bases between them. CDR1 and CDR2 (germline): SGHRS, YFSETQ. In DNA, the CDR3 is TGCGCCAGCAGCGGCGGGTCCTCGGTAACTAATGAAAAACTGTTTTTT. Translated, it gives CASSGGSSVTNEKLFF.

CDR3 in DNA: TGTGCCACCAGTGATGCACGGACTAGCGTCCATGAGCAGTTCTTC. It is translated as CATSDARTSVHEQFF. The chain recombines TRBV24-1 with TRBJ2-1, with 9 bases aligning to TRBD2. With 3 bases clipped from V and 8 bases from J, the junction kept 7 bases outside the gene matches. Germline V CDR1 and CDR2: KGHDR, SFDVKD. The CDR3 covers 15 residues.

V and J are TRBV6-5 and TRBJ1-5; unclear D gene. Germline CDR1 reads MNHEY; CDR2 reads SVGAGI. The CDR3 has 14 amino acids. The ends were cut back, 8 bases at V and 2 bases at J, with 13 bases in the middle. CDR3 in amino acids: CASSREQRNQPQHF. The CDR3 DNA sequence: TGTGCCAGCTCTAGGGAGCAGCGCAATCAGCCCCAGCATTTT.

This sequence joins TRBV4-1 and TRBJ2-3, with 11 positions matching TRBD1. The germline gives CDR1 MGHRA, CDR2 YSYEKL. V was pared by 4 bases and J by 4 bases, with 10 bases of the junction left unmatched. The CDR3 runs to 17 residues. The chain's CDR3 is CASSRRGTGGTSDTQYF. CDR3 nucleotides: TGCGCCAGCAGCCGCAGGGGGACAGGGGGAACATCAGATACGCAGTATTTT.

The genes are TRBV19 and TRBJ1-1; D perhaps matches TRBD1 (5 bases). V lost 1 base and J lost 3, with 15 bases in between. Per germline, CDR1 LNHDA and CDR2 SQIVND (reference sequence). The CDR3 loop spans 16 amino acids. The chain's CDR3 is CASSIGGTGRDTEAFF. DNA of the CDR3: TGTGCCAGTAGTATAGGGGGAACGGGCAGGGACACTGAAGCTTTCTTT.

This clone has more than one count but fewer than ten. V gene TRBV7-2 combines with J gene TRBJ2-5; TRBD2 matches at 7 bases. The CDR3 runs to 14 residues. Germline V gene data show CDR1 as SGHTA and CDR2 as FQGNSA. V lost 5 bases and J lost 1; bases outside the gene matches: 4. The CDR3 bases are TGTGCCAGCAGCATTAGCGGGTTCCAAGAGACCCAGTACTTC. As protein: CASSISGFQETQYF.

The genes are TRBV5-6 and TRBJ1-3; a possible D gene is TRBD1 (6 bases). Trimming pared 0 bases from V and 7 bases from J, leaving 17 bases between. This CDR3 comprises 16 residues. CDR1 is SGHDT and CDR2 is YYEEEE in the germline V gene. The CDR3 sequence: CASSLVAGGGANTIYF. The CDR3 bases are TGTGCCAGCAGCTTGGTCGCCGGTGGGGGCGCGAACACCATATATTTT.

The V call is TRBV19, the J call TRBJ2-1; 10 bases are shared with TRBD1. Germline V gives CDR1 LNHDA, CDR2 SQIVND (reference sequence). J lost 3 bases, V lost 6 bases, and 8 bases had no gene match. The CDR3 consists of 16 residues. CDR3 region: CASRRTGGESYNEQFF. Here the CDR3 DNA reads TGTGCCAGTAGACGGACAGGGGGAGAGAGCTACAATGAGCAGTTCTTC. Full variable domain (missing parts from reference TRBV19 and TRBJ2-1): DGGITQSPKYLFRKEGQNVTLSCEQNLNHDAMYWYRQDPGQGLRLIYYSQIVNDFQKGDIAEGYSVSREKKESFPLTVTSAQKNPTAFYLCASRRTGGESYNEQFFGPGTRLTVL.

The J gene is TRBJ2-1, the V gene TRBV5-4, with a tentative D call TRBD2 (6 bases). V lost 0 bases and J 5 bases, leaving 15 bases between the germline ends. The CDR3 length is 16 residues. Germline values: CDR1 SGHNT, CDR2 YYREEE (reference sequence). The CDR3 bases are TGTGCCAGCAGCTTGGTGGGACGGGGGAGCGACAATGAGCAGTTCTTC. It encodes CASSLVGRGSDNEQFF.

This clone was counted once. V gene TRBV28 combines with J gene TRBJ1-1, with 7 bases identical to TRBD1. Germline V gives CDR1 MDHEN, CDR2 SYDVKM. J gave up 1 base and V 5 bases, and 4 bases lay outside the gene matches. The CDR3 runs to 14 residues. This CDR3 reads CASSPGTANTEAFF. Written as DNA, the CDR3 is TGTGCCAGCAGTCCTGGGACAGCGAACACTGAAGCTTTCTTT.

The J gene is TRBJ1-1, the V gene TRBV29-1; 7 bases align to TRBD1. Germline V lookup: CDR1 SQVTM, CDR2 ANQGSEA. The CDR3 sequence is 13 residues long. Germline trimming cut 6 bases from V and 3 bases from J; bases unmatched to any gene: 7. Here the CDR3 reads CSVGGQVDTEAFF. The CDR3 nucleotides are TGCAGCGTCGGAGGACAGGTCGACACTGAAGCTTTCTTT.

V is TRBV28 and J is TRBJ1-1, with TRBD1 matching 8 bases. The CDR3 covers 15 residues. CDR1 and CDR2 (germline): MDHEN, SYDVKM. Losses at the gene ends were 5 bases for V and 4 bases for J; bases not matched to a gene: 9. In DNA, the CDR3 is TGTGCCAGCAGTAGTTCAGGACAGGGCCCCACTGAAGCTTTCTTT. The encoded protein is CASSSSGQGPTEAFF.

This clone was seen only once. The chain uses TRBV5-1 and TRBJ2-7; 8 nucleotides match TRBD1. This CDR3 comprises 15 residues. The germline gives CDR1 SGHRS, CDR2 YFSETQ. V shed 0 bases, J shed 6 bases, and the junction held 8 bases outside the gene matches. For the CDR3, the DNA is TGCGCCAGCAGCTTGGGCGCCAGGGGGCTAAGCGAGCAGTACTTC. Translating it yields CASSLGARGLSEQYF.

This clone came up once. This rearrangement joins TRBV7-9 to TRBJ2-3; TRBD2 is a possible D gene (5 bases). This CDR3 is 15 amino acids long. V gave up 3 bases and J gave up 0 bases, with 10 bases separating them. CDR1 and CDR2 from the germline V gene are SEHNR and FQNEAQ (reference sequence). DNA of the CDR3: TGTGCCAGCAGCTTGGACGGGGTTAGCACAGATACGCAGTATTTT. Protein: CASSLDGVSTDTQYF.

The V gene is TRBV5-1, the J gene TRBJ2-7, with 14 bases lining up with TRBD2. This CDR3 is 18 amino acids long. Germline lookup yields CDR1 SGHRS and CDR2 YFSETQ. Losses at the gene ends were 4 bases for V and 0 bases for J; bases not matched to a gene: 9. CDR3 amino acids: CASSRLAGGSPGSYEQYF. The DNA for the CDR3 is TGCGCCAGCAGCAGACTAGCGGGAGGGTCCCCCGGCTCCTACGAGCAGTACTTC.

About this clone: Other DNA sequences in this sample translate to the same CDR3. The chain couples TRBV5-6 to TRBJ2-5; D uncertain. This CDR3 has 13 amino acids. CDR1 and CDR2 from the germline V gene are SGHDT and YYEEEE. V was pared by 2 bases and J by 0 bases, with 5 bases between. CDR3 loop: CASSFRYQETQYF. The CDR3, as DNA: TGTGCCAGCAGCTTCCGGTACCAAGAGACCCAGTACTTC.